Shown below are 19 T cell receptor beta chains from a single sample sequenced in a study of CD8+ T cells in alopecia areata. Markers used for sorting pooled cutaneous lymph node cells were CD4, CD8alpha, NKG2D, NKG2ACE and others. It was cDNA, reverse transcribed from extracted RNA, that served as the sequencing template. The data were produced by immunoSEQ multiplex PCR, yet TCRdb's version contains in-frame clones alone and is incomplete. In total the sample includes about 270,000 clones, none of them seen once. Sequencing was performed on CD4+ T cells sorted from a lymph node. These receptors originate from a C3H/HeJ mouse with alopecia areata. The mouse line has the MHC haplotype H2-k.

This clone was counted only a few times. Here the gene names and germline are mouse. Within the sample, other DNA sequences also encode this same CDR3. The DNA read from the CDR3 is TGTGCCAGCAGTAGGACAGGGGTTGCAGAA. Translated: CASSRTGVAE. The full CDR3 protein reads CASSRTGVAETLYF. The chain links TRBV13-3 to TRBJ2-3; the match to TRBD1 covers 9 bases. With the read ending 4 residues before the CDR3 end, the germline J gene is used to fill in that end. Germline trimming cut 4 bases from V and 2 bases from J; bases unmatched to any gene: 2. The CDR3 consists of 14 residues. CDR1 is NNHDY, CDR2 SYVADS, per germline.

A few counts support this clone. Each gene name is a mouse one. The read falls 4 residues short of the CDR3 end, and the missing part is taken from the germline J gene. Other nucleotide sequences in the sample specify the same CDR3. The V call is TRBV1, the J call TRBJ2-2, with D possibly being TRBD2 (7 bases). There are 16 residues in the CDR3. Germline CDR1 is NSQYPW and CDR2 is LRSPGD (reference sequence). The V gene lost 1 base and the J gene lost 0 bases, with 9 bases spanning the gap. CDR3 DNA (partial): TGCACCTGCAGTGCAGTAGGGGGGGCAAACACCGGG. It codes for CTCSAVGGANTG. The CDR3 in full is CTCSAVGGANTGQLYF.

In regard to this clone: Gene names and germline refer to mouse. The CDR3 end falls 4 residues outside the read, so it is completed with the germline J gene. This chain joins TRBV1 and TRBJ2-5; 7 bases map to TRBD2. The germline V gene encodes CDR1 NSQYPW and CDR2 LRSPGD (reference sequence). The CDR3 contains 15 residues. Trimming at V came to 5 bases and at J to 2 bases, leaving 7 bases not matched to a gene. CDR3 bases read: TGCACCTGCAGTCCTCTCGACTGGGTCCAAGAC. Its translation is CTCSPLDWVQD. The whole CDR3 region reads CTCSPLDWVQDTQYF. Full variable domain (missing parts from reference TRBV1 and TRBJ2-5): VTLLEQNPRWRLVPRGQAVNLRCILKNSQYPWMSWYQQDLQKQLQWLFTLRSPGDKEVKSLPGADYLATRVTDTELRLQVANMSQGRTLYCTCSPLDWVQDTQYFGPGTRLLVL.

To note about this clone: Mouse gene names and germline throughout. The read terminates 4 residues ahead of where the CDR3 ends, so the germline J gene completes it. The chain carries TRBV31 and TRBJ2-1; no definite D call. With 3 bases removed from V and 1 base from J, the gap between germline ends came to 7 bases. This CDR3 region has 13 residues. Germline V gives CDR1 GKSSPN, CDR2 SITVG. The chain's CDR3 is CAWRAGNYAEQFF. The sequenced CDR3 bases are TGTGCCTGGAGAGCAGGAAACTATGCT.

There are a few counts of this clone. The listed genes are named as in mouse. The CDR3 goes on 4 residues after the read ends, and that part is filled in from the germline J gene. The rearrangement uses TRBV13-3 and TRBJ2-1, with D unclear. From germline, CDR1 is NNHDY and CDR2 SYVADS. CDR3 size: 14 residues. Trimming shortened V by 1 base and J by 3 bases, and 8 bases separated the two germline ends. CDR3 protein: CASSDKNSYAEQFF. CDR3 DNA (partial): TGTGCCAGCAGTGATAAGAACAGCTATGCT.

In regard to this clone: Each gene name is a mouse one. The read ends 4 residues shy of where the CDR3 ends; the end is completed using the germline J gene. The V call is TRBV13-1, the J call TRBJ2-7; the D gene is possibly TRBD1 (6 bases). Germline V lookup: CDR1 NSHNY, CDR2 SYGAGN. This CDR3 comprises 14 residues. Trimming cost V 2 bases and J 0 bases, with 9 bases left between them. The CDR3 reads CASSEDRSSYEQYF. The sequenced part of the CDR3 DNA is TGTGCCAGCAGTGAGGACAGAAGCTCCTAT.

This clone was found many times. Gene names denote mouse genes. Distinct nucleotide sequences in the sample also encode this CDR3. The CDR3 region is CASSGTENTLYF. The DNA read from the CDR3 is TGTGCCAGCAGTGGGACAGAAAAC. The chain is built from TRBV13-1 and TRBJ2-4; weak D call: TRBD1 (6 bases). From the germline J gene comes the end of the CDR3, since the read stops 4 residues before it. Per germline, CDR1 NSHNY and CDR2 SYGAGN. The CDR3 runs 12 residues.

A note on this clone: Any gene name here is a mouse gene name. The read terminates 4 residues before the CDR3 end, so the remaining end is supplied by the germline J gene. V usage is TRBV13-1 and J usage is TRBJ2-5; the D gene is possibly TRBD2 (6 bases). The CDR3 length is 14 residues. CDR1 NSHNY and CDR2 SYGAGN come from the germline V gene. The sequenced part of the CDR3 DNA is TGTGCCAGCAGTGACCGGGGGGACCGGGAC. It translates to CASSDRGDRD. The entire CDR3 is CASSDRGDRDTQYF.

On this clone itself: Gene and germline names: mouse. The read falls 4 residues short of the CDR3 end, and the missing part is taken from the germline J gene. The V and J genes are TRBV5 and TRBJ2-2; TRBD2 matches 11 bases. Germline loops: CDR1 LGHNA, CDR2 YNLKQL (reference sequence). This CDR3 contains 15 residues. Trimming at V came to 7 bases and at J to 2 bases, leaving 3 bases not matched to a gene. The CDR3 bases that were read are TGTGCCAGCAACCGGGACTGGGGGAACACCGGG. It is translated as CASNRDWGNTG. In full, the CDR3 reads CASNRDWGNTGQLYF.

About this clone: Gene names refer to mouse genes. The observed sequence ends 4 residues before the CDR3 terminus, with the missing tail filled in from the germline J gene. The genes are TRBV13-3 and TRBJ2-3, with D unclear. The CDR3 contains 15 residues. The V gene's germline CDR1 is NNHDY and CDR2 SYVADS. V was pared by 5 bases and J by 0 bases, with 13 bases between. The DNA read from the CDR3 is TGTGCCAGCAGCCCTCCTGCGAATAGTGCAGAA. Translated, it gives CASSPPANSAE. The full CDR3 is CASSPPANSAETLYF.

This clone was observed a few times. Gene labels here are mouse ones. The observed sequence ends 4 residues before the CDR3 terminus, with the missing tail filled in from the germline J gene. V gene TRBV1 combines with J gene TRBJ2-2, with 9 bases aligning to TRBD1. The germline V gene has CDR1 NSQYPW and CDR2 LRSPGD (reference sequence). The J segment lost 2 bases and the V segment lost 0 bases, leaving 7 bases of the junction unmatched. This CDR3 is built from 18 residues. The CDR3 protein is CTCSADPSGTGNTGQLYF. Partial CDR3 DNA: TGCACCTGCAGTGCAGATCCCTCCGGGACAGGGAACACCGGG.

A note on this clone: The germline and genes are mouse ones. The read falls 4 residues short of the CDR3 end, and the missing part is taken from the germline J gene. The gene calls are TRBV17 and TRBJ2-3; weak D call: TRBD1 (6 bases). V lost 6 bases, J lost 3 bases, and 16 bases lay in between. This CDR3 region has 15 residues. CDR1 is MNHDT, CDR2 YYDKIL, per germline. The sequenced CDR3 bases are TGTGCTAGCAGCCCTACAGGGCTTCGGGCAGAA. It encodes CASSPTGLRAE. In full, the CDR3 reads CASSPTGLRAETLYF.

About this clone itself: Gene names follow the mouse nomenclature. The CDR3 end is not reached by the read, which stops 4 residues before it; the germline J gene fills it in. This specimen includes other DNA sequences encoding the same CDR3. The gene calls are TRBV1 and TRBJ1-2; D not certain. Trimming pared 1 base from V and 0 bases from J, leaving 6 bases between. The CDR3 totals 14 residues. Germline values: CDR1 NSQYPW, CDR2 LRSPGD (reference sequence). CDR3 loop: CTCSAVQTNSDYTF. The part of the CDR3 DNA that was read is TGCACCTGCAGTGCAGTGCAGACAAACTCC.

Of note for this clone: Gene names and germline refer to mouse. The CDR3 extends 4 residues past the end of the read, so its final part is completed from the germline J gene. The gene calls are TRBV5 and TRBJ2-5; 9 nucleotides agree with TRBD2. CDR3 size: 15 residues. The V gene's germline CDR1 is LGHNA and CDR2 YNLKQL (reference sequence). The CDR3 reads CASSQADWGEDTQYF. The sequenced part of the CDR3 DNA is TGTGCCAGCAGCCAAGCGGACTGGGGAGAAGAC.

This clone was detected many times. Gene names and germline match the mouse. The read is 4 residues too short to cover the CDR3 end, so that end is filled in from the germline J gene. This chain links TRBV19 with TRBJ1-2; no definite D call. Per germline, CDR1 FNHDT and CDR2 SITEND (reference sequence). The CDR3 has 13 residues. The ends were cut back, 2 bases at V and 0 bases at J, with 5 bases in the middle. The CDR3 DNA, read in part, is TGTGCCAGCAGTATGGGGACAAACTCC. This sequence encodes CASSMGTNS. The full CDR3 reads CASSMGTNSDYTF. Using reference TRBV19 and TRBJ1-2 for the parts outside the CDR3, the full variable domain is GGIITQTPKFLIGQEGQKLTLKCQQNFNHDTMYWYRQDSGKGLRLIYYSITENDLQKGDLSEGYDASREKKSSFSLTVTSAQKNEMAVFLCASSMGTNSDYTFGSGTRLLVI.

This clone was counted a few times. These gene names are mouse names. The read halts 4 residues ahead of the CDR3 end, with the missing end drawn from the germline J gene. Within the sample, other DNA sequences also encode this same CDR3. The chain combines TRBV13-2 with TRBJ2-7; 11 bases line up with TRBD2. The CDR3 has 14 amino acids. Germline CDR1 reads NNHNN; CDR2 reads SYGAGS (reference sequence). V lost 5 bases and J lost 1; bases outside the gene matches: 2. The sequenced part of the CDR3 DNA is TGTGCCAGCGGCGACTGGGGGGGGTCCTAT. As protein: CASGDWGGSY. The full CDR3 sequence reads CASGDWGGSYEQYF.

This clone was seen a few times. Germline and genes here are mouse. The read falls 4 residues short of the CDR3 end, and the missing part is taken from the germline J gene. The chain has TRBV31 and TRBJ2-1, with TRBD2 matching over 7 bases. CDR1 and CDR2 (germline): GKSSPN, SITVG. V was pared by 0 bases and J by 1 base, with 3 bases of the junction left unmatched. The CDR3 sequence is 15 residues long. CDR3 DNA, as far as it was read: TGTGCCTGGAGTCTAGCCTGGGGGAACTATGCT. Its protein is CAWSLAWGNYA. The entire CDR3 sequence reads CAWSLAWGNYAEQFF.

In regard to this clone: All gene names here are mouse names. The read ends 4 residues early relative to the CDR3; the germline J gene fills the gap. Other DNA sequences of this sample code for an identical CDR3. The rearrangement links TRBV31 to TRBJ2-1; perhaps TRBD1 as D (6 bases). This CDR3 spans 14 amino acids. Germline V gene sequence: CDR1 GKSSPN, CDR2 SITVG. The ends were cut back, 0 bases at V and 0 bases at J, with 6 bases in the middle. CDR3 sequence reads: CAWSLGGNYAEQFF. Incomplete CDR3 DNA: TGTGCCTGGAGTCTAGGGGGTAACTATGCT.

This clone showed up just a few times. Gene names denote mouse genes. The CDR3 end is not reached by the read, which stops 4 residues before it; the germline J gene fills it in. The rearrangement links TRBV19 to TRBJ2-1; the D is unclear. V was clipped by 2 bases and J by 4 bases, with 7 bases between them. Germline CDR1 FNHDT, CDR2 SITEND (reference sequence). CDR3 length: 13 residues. Partial CDR3 DNA: TGTGCCAGCAGTATCCAGAAATATGCT. Protein sequence: CASSIQKYA. The entire CDR3 protein reads CASSIQKYAEQFF.